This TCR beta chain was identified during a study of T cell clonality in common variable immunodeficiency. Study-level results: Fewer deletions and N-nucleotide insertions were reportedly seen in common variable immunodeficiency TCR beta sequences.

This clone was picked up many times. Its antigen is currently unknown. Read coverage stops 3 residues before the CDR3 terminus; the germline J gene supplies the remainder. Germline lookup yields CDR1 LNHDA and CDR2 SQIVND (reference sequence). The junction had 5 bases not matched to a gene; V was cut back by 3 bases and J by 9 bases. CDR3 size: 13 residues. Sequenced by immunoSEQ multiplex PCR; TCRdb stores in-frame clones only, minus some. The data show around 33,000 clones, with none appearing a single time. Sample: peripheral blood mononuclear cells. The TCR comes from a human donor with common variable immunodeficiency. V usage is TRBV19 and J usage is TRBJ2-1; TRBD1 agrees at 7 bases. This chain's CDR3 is CASSIWDSREQFF. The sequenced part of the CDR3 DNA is TGTGCCAGTAGTATTTGGGACAGTCGTGAG.